The subject of this entry is one T cell receptor (beta chain). This clonotype was seen only a few times. The specificity of this receptor is unknown. No per-base quality is available; no much larger clone lies one base away. The time point label on this specimen signifies: sample taken at primary tumor resection. Without any cell sorting, TCR sequencing was performed on whole RNA extracted either from tumor and nontumor lung tissue or from cryopreserved PBMC samples. Donors were 70 or so patients with early-stage, untreated non-small cell lung cancer from the lung TRACERx cohort. A patient was chosen for TCR sequencing only when enough RNA was available from at least two tumor regions. This sample stems from a study of spatial heterogeneity in lung cancer (dated by TCRdb to the late 2010s). Background on the whole study: Beta-chain transcripts were consistently detected in greater numbers than alpha-chain transcripts, which likely reflected higher beta-chain transcript abundance. Both alpha and beta chains were TCR-sequenced in about 240 tumor regions, under 70 matched nontumor lung samples and some 50 PBMC samples obtained at surgery. In the raw uncorrected reads, each unique combination of TCR and UMI appeared on average more than ten times. In non-small cell lung cancer, the study made a quantitative comparison of TCR alpha and beta repertoires among multiple tumor regions, matched nontumor lung and blood. The study linked features of the TCR repertoire to counts of nonsynonymous mutations, which were determined by whole-exome sequencing of tumor tissue.

Results the study describes overall, beyond this receptor: Confirming at a functional level the hypothesis that regional TCRs recognize regional mutations was considered to require additional single-cell paired TCR alpha and beta sequencing. Ubiquitous expanded tumor TCRs were detected in blood more often at tumor resection than at routine follow-up.

V has 6 bases trimmed and J has 1 base trimmed; junction bases matching no gene number 12. The germline V gene encodes CDR1 SNHLY and CDR2 FYNNEI. The CDR3 numbers 16 residues from cysteine through phenylalanine. This entry keeps only the CDR3 DNA: 48 bases, framed from base 1. Libraries were built with 5' RACE. The data were produced on a NextSeq 500. In the TCR library protocol, a unique molecular identifier was attached to each TCR cDNA molecule so that PCR and sequencing errors could be corrected. As for how the authors treated the data: TCR identification, UMI-based error correction and CDR3 extraction were performed with Decombinator tools. Expanded TCRs were defined as those above a frequency of 2 per 1,000, corresponding to the top 1% of the tumor frequency distribution. Renyi diversity was computed with the R vegan package after each repertoire had been subsampled 100 times to 5,000 TCRs. CDR3 similarity networks were constructed using string-kernel similarity of amino acid triplets, with links drawn between CDR3s whose pairwise similarity was above 0.82. Using fastp at Q25 and MiXCR, TCRdb reprocessed the public reads and kept productive beta chains. A single entry per CDR3 protein holds the most common genes and DNA from its merged rows. The V and J calls come from TCRdb's annotation, not from the publication. The sample table contains tens of thousands of distinct CDR3 sequences; only one count was recorded for about 14% of them. The ten biggest clones cover 7.2% of the sample.

The sample was PBMCs, taken at surgery. The sequence joins TRBV2 to TRBJ2-7, and 7 junctional nucleotides match TRBD2. The source is a male donor with early-stage non-small cell lung cancer. The CDR3 in this case is CASSQWEGQGSYEQYF. The bases read TGTGCCAGCAGCCAATGGGAGGGTCAAGGATCCTACGAGCAGTACTTC. Reference TRBV2 and TRBJ2-7 genes cover what lies past the CDR3, so the full variable domain is EPEVTQTPSHQVTQMGQEVILRCVPISNHLYFYWYRQILGQKVEFLVSFYNNEISEKSEIFDDQFSVERPDGSNFTLKIRSTKLEDSAMYFCASSQWEGQGSYEQYFGPGTRLTVT.